These T cell receptor beta chains were read from a single sample in a study of regulatory T cells in long-lasting Graves disease. TCRdb fed the multiplex PCR reads into MiXCR, producing one record per CDR3 protein. The repertoire holds a few hundred thousand distinct CDR3 sequences, with roughly 10% as singletons. This sample also appeared in a second study, on T cells in Graves' hyperthyroidism and ophthalmopathy.

The sequences come from peripheral blood mononuclear cells (PBMCs), collected at new diagnosis, from a patient treated with antithyroid drugs. The receptors shown here come from a woman in her late teens or twenties with Graves disease. Each CDR3 is given with its conserved first and last residue. D genes are given only for firm matches. Clone size, where shown, is once, few, many, or a class for clones that have expanded.

abundance,v_gene,j_gene,d_gene,CDR3nt,CDR3aa
many,TRBV7-8,TRBJ1-2,NA,TGTGCCAGCAGCCCAGGGAGCTATGGCTACACCTTC,CASSPGSYGYTF
few,TRBV2,TRBJ1-2,NA,TGTGCCAGCACCATGGGACGGAAAGTTGGTGGCTACACCTTC,CASTMGRKVGGYTF
few,TRBV24-1,TRBJ1-5,TRBD1,TGTGCCACCAGTGACCTGACCACCGGGACAGGGCGTTACAATCAGCCCCAGCATTTT,CATSDLTTGTGRYNQPQHF
many,TRBV10-2,TRBJ1-2,TRBD1,TGCGCCACCAGCCCAAGGACAGGGAGCGGCTACACCTTC,CATSPRTGSGYTF
many,TRBV2,TRBJ1-1,NA,TGTGCCAGCAGTCAAGCCCAGGGCATGAACACTGAAGCTTTCTTT,CASSQAQGMNTEAFF
many,TRBV18,TRBJ1-2,TRBD1,TGTGCCAGCTCGTTCGACAGGGCTGGCTACACCTTC,CASSFDRAGYTF
many,TRBV28,TRBJ2-1,TRBD1,TGTGCCAGCAGTTTACCGAGTGCCGGGACAGGGTATGTTGATGAGCAGTTCTTC,CASSLPSAGTGYVDEQFF
NA,TRBV19,TRBJ1-1,NA,TGTGCCATTTTAACTTACACTGAAGCTTTCTTT,CAILTYTEAFF
NA,TRBV3-1,TRBJ2-2,NA,TGTGCCAGCAGCCAGGGACGCAAGGGGGAAACCGGGGAGCTGTTTTTT,CASSQGRKGETGELFF
NA,TRBV19,TRBJ2-5,TRBD2,TGTGCCAGTAGTTACCGGGAGCGGGGGGAGACCCAGTACTTC,CASSYRERGETQYF
few,TRBV20-1,TRBJ2-4,NA,TGCAGTGCTCTTAGGGGATATAGCGGAGCCAAAAACATTCAGTACTTC,CSALRGYSGAKNIQYF
NA,TRBV20-1,TRBJ1-5,TRBD1,TGCAGTGCTAGAGTGACAGGGGGCGGCAATCAGCCCCAGCATTTT,CSARVTGGGNQPQHF
many,TRBV2,TRBJ2-5,TRBD2,TGTGCCAGCACGGTGACTAGCGGAAAAGAGACCCAGTACTTC,CASTVTSGKETQYF
NA,TRBV6-5,TRBJ1-1,NA,TGTGCCAGCAGTTACGGACAGACTAAAGCTTTCTTT,CASSYGQTKAFF
NA,TRBV25-1,TRBJ2-4,NA,TGTGCCAGCAGTGAAAAAGTGGGGTGGGGGAACATTCAGTACTTC,CASSEKVGWGNIQYF
NA,TRBV10-3,TRBJ2-7,TRBD1,TGTGCCATCAGTGAGGGACAGGGCCCCTACGAGCAGTACTTC,CAISEGQGPYEQYF
many,TRBV7-2,TRBJ2-3,TRBD2,TGTGCCAGCAGCTCCCTAGCGGGAGGGCCGGGTACGCAGTATTTT,CASSSLAGGPGTQYF
NA,TRBV7-8,TRBJ2-5,NA,TGTGCCAGCCAGACAGAGTACCAAGAGACCCAGTACTTC,CASQTEYQETQYF
NA,TRBV29-1,TRBJ1-1,NA,TGCAGCGTGGGGGCCCGAGAACAGAACACTGAAGCTTTCTTT,CSVGAREQNTEAFF
NA,TRBV2,TRBJ2-1,TRBD2,TGTGCCAGCAGGGAGGGACTAGCGGGAGCCTTTAGAAATAGTGAGCAGTTCTTC,CASREGLAGAFRNSEQFF
many,TRBV7-8,TRBJ1-5,NA,TGTGCCAGCAGCTCACCAGGGGTGCAGCCCCAGCATTTT,CASSSPGVQPQHF
many,TRBV27,TRBJ2-7,NA,TGTGCCAGCAGTTTATTGAATGTGCGGTCCTACGAGCAGTACTTC,CASSLLNVRSYEQYF
large,TRBV11-1,TRBJ1-1,NA,TGTGCCAGCAGCCCGCGGCTCGTCCTCGAAGCTTTCTTT,CASSPRLVLEAFF
NA,TRBV4-2,TRBJ1-1,NA,TGTGCCAGCAGCCCCTCCCCGGGTCGGGGCACTGAAGCTTTCTTT,CASSPSPGRGTEAFF
NA,TRBV10-3,TRBJ2-2,TRBD2,TGTGCCATCAGTGAGTCCGAGCGGGGGGTGCTCACCGGGGAGCTGTTTTTT,CAISESERGVLTGELFF
few,TRBV29-1,TRBJ1-2,NA,TGCAGCGTTACCGGGGGACGGGCGAAGGGTGGCTACACCTTC,CSVTGGRAKGGYTF
many,TRBV5-1,TRBJ2-1,NA,TGCGCCAGCAGCTTGAATCGAAGATACAATGAGCAGTTCTTC,CASSLNRRYNEQFF
many,TRBV5-1,TRBJ2-1,TRBD2,TGCGCCAGCAGCTTGGTATATTTGGATGAGAGCGGGAGAATTAATGAGCAGTTCTTC,CASSLVYLDESGRINEQFF
many,TRBV12-3/TRBV12-4,TRBJ2-1,NA,TGTGCCAGCATCCATCGCGGGACGGCTTCCTACAATGAGCAGTTCTTC,CASIHRGTASYNEQFF
many,TRBV6-5,TRBJ1-2,TRBD1,TGTGCCAGCAGTTACGGCAGGGGGCCGTATGGCTACACCTTC,CASSYGRGPYGYTF
many,TRBV12-3/TRBV12-4,TRBJ1-3,NA,TGTGCCAGCAGGGCAGAGGGGCAACGGCAACTTGGAAACACCATATATTTT,CASRAEGQRQLGNTIYF
many,TRBV9,TRBJ1-6,NA,TGTGCCAGCAGCGTACTCGGGCAGGGCAATTCACCCCTCCACTTT,CASSVLGQGNSPLHF
many,TRBV12-3/TRBV12-4,TRBJ2-1,TRBD2,TGTGCCAGCAGTTTCCGGGAGGGTAAGGATGAGCAGTTCTTC,CASSFREGKDEQFF
many,TRBV6-1,TRBJ1-6,TRBD1,TGTGCCAGCAGAACCGGGACAGGGGGCGGTTTCTATAATTCACCCCTCCACTTT,CASRTGTGGGFYNSPLHF
many,TRBV20-1,TRBJ2-3,TRBD2,TGCAGTGCTAGAGGGGGACTAGCGGGGGGGCATTCCACAGATACGCAGTATTTT,CSARGGLAGGHSTDTQYF
NA,TRBV4-3,TRBJ2-1,NA,TGCGCCAGCAGCCGGATTGATTCCTACAATGAGCAGTTCTTC,CASSRIDSYNEQFF
NA,TRBV27,TRBJ2-3,NA,TGTGCCAGCAGTGATTCCCGGCGACCGACCACAGATACGCAGTATTTT,CASSDSRRPTTDTQYF
many,TRBV15,TRBJ1-1,TRBD1,TGTGCCACCAGCAGAGATAGGACAGGGGCGAACACTGAAGCTTTCTTT,CATSRDRTGANTEAFF
NA,TRBV5-1,TRBJ2-2,NA,TGCGCCAGCCGGGCGGTGGGGTTTCCCGGGGAGCTGTTTTTT,CASRAVGFPGELFF
NA,TRBV20-1,TRBJ2-3,TRBD2,TGCAGTGCTAGAGATAGACTAGCGGGGGCCACAGATACGCAGTATTTT,CSARDRLAGATDTQYF
many,TRBV6-1,TRBJ1-5,TRBD1,TGTGCCAGCAGTCGACAGGGGCGTAATCAGCCCCAGCATTTT,CASSRQGRNQPQHF
few,TRBV2,TRBJ1-6,TRBD1,TGTGCCAGCAGTTCTCCAGGGGGCACTTATAATTCACCCCTCCACTTT,CASSSPGGTYNSPLHF
many,TRBV15,TRBJ2-1,TRBD2,TGTGCCACCAGCAGAGAGGCGGGAGGTTACAATGAGCAGTTCTTC,CATSREAGGYNEQFF
NA,TRBV11-2,TRBJ1-5,NA,TGTGCCAGCAGCCACAGCAGAGACAATCAGCCCCAGCATTTT,CASSHSRDNQPQHF
many,TRBV5-1,TRBJ2-5,NA,TGCGCCAGCAGCTATACTTGGGATTCTCAAGAGACCCAGTACTTC,CASSYTWDSQETQYF
many,TRBV6-2/TRBV6-3,TRBJ2-1,TRBD2,TGTGCCAGCAGTTACGCGGCGGGGGGCCGATATAGCTCCTACAATGAGCAGTTCTTC,CASSYAAGGRYSSYNEQFF
many,TRBV12-3/TRBV12-4,TRBJ2-5,NA,TGTGCCAGCAGTGACCCTCTTTACCAAGAGACCCAGTACTTC,CASSDPLYQETQYF
NA,TRBV12-3/TRBV12-4,TRBJ1-1,NA,TGTGCCAGCACCCCCGTCTTCGGGGAAGGTAGCTACACTGAAGCTTTCTTT,CASTPVFGEGSYTEAFF
many,TRBV20-1,TRBJ2-5,NA,TGCAGTGCCAACTGGTGGGAGACCCAGTACTTC,CSANWWETQYF
many,TRBV10-3,TRBJ2-3,NA,TGTGCCATCAGTGAGACCCAAACAGGGCCTAGCACAGATACGCAGTATTTT,CAISETQTGPSTDTQYF
few,TRBV7-8,TRBJ1-4,NA,TGTGCCAGCAGCTTTCGTACGGGAGTAACTAATGAAAAACTGTTTTTT,CASSFRTGVTNEKLFF
many,TRBV7-2,TRBJ2-1,TRBD2,TGTGCCAGCAGCTACCTAAGTAGCGGGAGGGACAATGAGCAGTTCTTC,CASSYLSSGRDNEQFF
NA,TRBV4-3,TRBJ2-5,TRBD1,TGCGCCAGCAGCCAAAAACCGGGACAGGGGGGGGAGACCCAGTACTTC,CASSQKPGQGGETQYF
NA,TRBV29-1,TRBJ1-4,TRBD1,TGCAGCGTCGCAGGGGGCGCGGAAAAACTGTTTTTT,CSVAGGAEKLFF
NA,TRBV19,TRBJ2-1,TRBD2,TGTGCCAGTAGCCCGGGACTAGTATACAATGAGCAGTTCTTC,CASSPGLVYNEQFF
many,TRBV28,TRBJ1-1,NA,TGTGCCAGCAGTTTGGGCTCCGTGAACACTGAAGCTTTCTTT,CASSLGSVNTEAFF
few,TRBV5-4,TRBJ2-7,TRBD1,TGTGCCAGCAGCCCCTGGACAGGGTCCTACGAGCAGTACTTC,CASSPWTGSYEQYF
NA,TRBV7-2,TRBJ2-7,TRBD1,TGTGCCAGCAGCCGGTCCGGGACAGGTCTCGTCGAGCAGTACTTC,CASSRSGTGLVEQYF
few,TRBV5-5,TRBJ2-2,NA,TGTGCCAGCAGCTTGGTCGGTTCCACCGGGGAGCTGTTTTTT,CASSLVGSTGELFF